A single sample gave rise to the 22 T cell receptor beta chains below, sequenced in a study of cytomegalovirus exposure and HLA in healthy donors. Both 60 Vbeta primers and 13 Jbeta primers went into the PCR. Profiling relied on immunoSEQ multiplex PCR, and the TCRdb table lists in-frame clones only, not all of them. The data hold around 140,000 clones, with over 70% observed a single time. Material: PBMCs. These TCRs come from a woman between 18 and 29 years old in good health and CMV-seronegative.

The rearrangement joins TRBV5-4 to TRBJ1-2; no firm D call. The CDR3 is made up of 13 amino acids. The V gene lost 4 bases and the J gene lost 4 bases, with 11 bases spanning the gap. Germline-derived CDR1 and CDR2 are SGHNT and YYREEE (reference sequence). CDR3 sequence reads: CASSPDDSYGYTF. In DNA, the CDR3 is TGTGCCAGCAGCCCAGATGACTCCTATGGCTACACCTTC.

The CDR3 DNA is TGTGCCAGCAGTTTTGAGACAGGGAGCTCCTACGAGCAGTACTTC. Its translation: CASSFETGSSYEQYF. The chain recombines TRBV27 with TRBJ2-7, with 7 bases aligning to TRBD1. V shed 3 bases, J shed 0 bases, and the junction held 5 bases outside the gene matches. The CDR3 has 15 amino acids. Germline CDR1 is MNHEY and CDR2 is SMNVEV (reference sequence).

The chain joins TRBV5-6 to TRBJ2-7; the match to TRBD1 covers 8 bases. The V segment lost 3 bases and the J segment 9 bases; nucleotides outside the gene matches: 11. CDR1 is SGHDT and CDR2 is YYEEEE in the germline V gene. The CDR3 runs to 14 residues. CDR3 region: CASSWGQEVTGQYF. The CDR3 DNA is TGTGCCAGCAGCTGGGGACAGGAGGTGACGGGGCAGTACTTC.

The chain employs TRBV30 and TRBJ2-5; D might be TRBD1 (5 bases). Germline CDR1 GTSNPN, CDR2 SVGIG (reference sequence). Between the trimmed V and J ends, which lost 1 base and 4 bases, there was a span of 7 bases. CDR3 length equals 12 residues. Here the CDR3 DNA reads TGTGCCTGGAGTGAAAGGGGAGAGACCCAGTACTTC. Its protein product is CAWSERGETQYF.

This chain uses TRBV7-9 with TRBJ2-7; 9 nucleotides agree with TRBD2. V gave up 5 bases and J gave up 4 bases; unmatched junction bases: 6. The CDR3 is made up of 14 amino acids. Germline V gene lookup returns CDR1 SEHNR and CDR2 FQNEAQ (reference sequence). The CDR3 DNA reads as TGTGCCAGCAGCCCCGGACTAGCGTATTACGAGCAGTACTTC. It codes for CASSPGLAYYEQYF. The entire variable domain, with the rest obtained from reference TRBV7-9 and TRBJ2-7, is as follows: DTGVSQNPRHKITKRGQNVTFRCDPISEHNRLYWYRQTLGQGPEFLTYFQNEAQLEKSRLLSDRFSAERPKGSFSTLEIQRTEQGDSAMYLCASSPGLAYYEQYFGPGTRLTVT.

The gene calls are TRBV19 and TRBJ2-1; 7 nucleotides line up with TRBD1. This CDR3 has 14 amino acids. Trimming at V came to 7 bases and at J to 3 bases, leaving 6 bases not matched to a gene. Germline CDR1 and CDR2: LNHDA and SQIVND (reference sequence). CDR3 coding DNA: TGTGCCAGTACAACCCGGACAGGCTACAATGAGCAGTTCTTC. Amino acid sequence: CASTTRTGYNEQFF.

The V and J genes are TRBV30 and TRBJ2-7; D is perhaps TRBD2 (6 bases). CDR1 and CDR2 (germline): GTSNPN, SVGIG (reference sequence). V was cut by 6 bases and J by 7 bases, with 13 bases left in between. The length of the CDR3 is 11 residues. The CDR3 protein is CACRYRGEQYF. The DNA of the CDR3 is TGTGCCTGCCGCTACCGGGGGGAGCAGTACTTC.

V and J are TRBV6-6 and TRBJ2-7; 7 nucleotides agree with TRBD1. J was trimmed by 3 bases and V by 6 bases; bases with no gene match: 14. The V gene's germline CDR1 is MNHNY and CDR2 SVGAGI (reference sequence). There are 16 residues in the CDR3. The CDR3 region has the DNA TGTGCCAGCAGGGGCCGGGACAGTCACTATGGCTACGAGCAGTACTTC. Translating gives CASRGRDSHYGYEQYF.

The J gene is TRBJ1-1, the V gene TRBV25-1; 8 bases align to TRBD1. Trimming cost V 3 bases and J 1 base; bases outside gene matches: 13. The length of the CDR3 is 18 residues. The germline V gene encodes CDR1 MGHDK and CDR2 SYGVNS. CDR3 amino acids: CASSDIVSQGQENTEAFF. Written as DNA, the CDR3 is TGTGCCAGCAGTGATATAGTAAGCCAGGGACAGGAGAACACTGAAGCTTTCTTT.

This clone was seen only a few times. This chain links TRBV4-1 with TRBJ2-1; 7 bases agree with TRBD2. The CDR3 totals 16 residues. V shed 2 bases and J 15 bases; nucleotides not matched to a gene: 19. Germline V CDR1 and CDR2: MGHRA, YSYEKL. For the CDR3, the DNA is TGCGCCAGCAGCCAATTGGGACGGGAGGCCATCCGAAATAGGTTCTTC. Translating gives CASSQLGREAIRNRFF.

This clone was seen a handful of times. The genes are TRBV6-1 and TRBJ2-1; the match to TRBD2 covers 12 bases. Unmatched junction bases numbered 1, after V lost 1 base and J lost 6 bases. CDR3 size: 15 residues. Per the germline V gene, CDR1 is MNHNS and CDR2 is SASEGT. DNA of the CDR3: TGTGCCAGCAGTGAAGGACTAGCGGGAGCCAATGAGCAGTTCTTC. As protein: CASSEGLAGANEQFF.

J is TRBJ2-7 and V is TRBV21-1; TRBD1 is the table's D call, not checked against the DNA. TRBV21-1 is listed as a pseudogene. This CDR3 is built from 14 residues. CDR3 loop: CASTDGQGRYEQYF. The CDR3 nucleotides read TGTGCCAGCACTGATGGACAGGGACGCTACGAGCAGTACTTC.

The chain combines TRBV11-3 with TRBJ2-3; D is undetermined. Trimming took off 1 base at V and 2 bases at J, with 4 bases between the two ends. The CDR3 is 13 residues long. From germline, CDR1 is SGHNT and CDR2 YENEEA. CDR3 bases: TGTGCCAGCAGCTTAGCAGACACAGATACGCAGTATTTT. It codes for CASSLADTDTQYF.

The CDR3 here is CASSPNREYTGELFF. CDR3 bases: TGTGCCAGCAGTCCGAACAGGGAGTACACCGGGGAGCTGTTTTTT. This chain joins TRBV13 and TRBJ2-2; the D gene is possibly TRBD1 (6 bases). The CDR3 spans 15 residues. With 6 bases removed from V and 3 bases from J, the gap between germline ends came to 14 bases. Germline V lookup: CDR1 PRHDT, CDR2 FYEKMQ (reference sequence).

The chain has TRBV10-3 and TRBJ2-2, with D perhaps TRBD1 (5 bases). The CDR3 has 15 residues. Germline lookup yields CDR1 ENHRY and CDR2 SYGVKD. V dropped 10 bases and J dropped 7 bases, with 22 bases sitting between them. The CDR3 coding sequence is TGTGCCACCGCACCCGTACAGAGTCAGGGCGGGGAGCTGTTTTTT. Protein product: CATAPVQSQGGELFF.

V is TRBV7-2 and J is TRBJ2-7; no clear D gene. The CDR3 totals 13 residues. Germline V gives CDR1 SGHTA, CDR2 FQGNSA. Between the trimmed V and J ends, which lost 6 bases and 4 bases, there was a span of 13 bases. The CDR3 sequence: CASSRAVEYEQYF. Written as DNA, the CDR3 is TGTGCCAGCAGTCGTGCCGTAGAATACGAGCAGTACTTC.

The chain is built from TRBV5-4 and TRBJ1-4, with a weak D call TRBD1 (5 bases). Germline CDR1 SGHNT, CDR2 YYREEE (reference sequence). V dropped 0 bases and J dropped 3 bases, with 15 bases sitting between them. CDR3 length equals 17 residues. The CDR3 DNA sequence: TGTGCCAGCAGCTTGGCAGGGAAGGCGATCCCTAATGAAAAACTGTTTTTT. Its translation is CASSLAGKAIPNEKLFF.

The genes are TRBV10-1 and TRBJ1-1; maybe TRBD1 (5 bases). V was trimmed by 6 bases and J by 0 bases, leaving 8 bases between them. Germline-derived CDR1 and CDR2 are WNHNN and SYGVQD (reference sequence). The CDR3 is made up of 13 amino acids. CDR3 region: CASRGLMNTEAFF. DNA for the CDR3: TGCGCCAGCAGGGGACTCATGAACACTGAAGCTTTCTTT.

The V and J genes are TRBV5-4 and TRBJ1-3; TRBD1 matches 7 bases. The CDR3 runs 15 residues. V was clipped by 3 bases and J by 6 bases; unmatched bases: 9. Germline V gene data show CDR1 as SGHNT and CDR2 as YYREEE (reference sequence). The CDR3 loop is CASSSFGQEENTIYF. The CDR3, as DNA: TGTGCCAGCAGCTCATTCGGACAGGAGGAAAACACCATATATTTT.

A remark on this clone: Different DNA sequences within this sample yield the same CDR3. This chain joins TRBV4-1 and TRBJ2-5; D is ambiguous. The CDR3 length is 13 residues. The ends were cut back, 0 bases at V and 5 bases at J, with 7 bases in the middle. Germline V gives CDR1 MGHRA, CDR2 YSYEKL. CDR3 in DNA: TGCGCCAGCAGCCAAGATCTGGAGGAGACCCAGTACTTC. The encoded protein is CASSQDLEETQYF.

The V call is TRBV21-1, the J call TRBJ2-7; the table's D gene call, TRBD1, was not cross checked with the DNA. TRBV21-1 is designated a pseudogene. The CDR3 is made up of 15 amino acids. The CDR3 here is CASSKEGAGTYEQYF. The CDR3 DNA reads as TGTGCCAGCAGCAAAGAGGGGGCGGGGACCTACGAGCAGTACTTC.

The J gene is TRBJ1-2, the V gene TRBV14; D gene ambiguous. Germline CDR1 SGHDN, CDR2 FVKESK. The germline V and J ends were trimmed by 1 base and 6 bases, with 18 bases remaining between them. The CDR3 sequence is 16 residues long. The DNA of the CDR3 is TGTGCCAGCAGCCAAGGCCGTGCGCAGGTGGTAGATGGCTACACCTTC. This translates into CASSQGRAQVVDGYTF.